A selection of T cell receptor beta chains follows, all from one sample in a study of control samples from healthy donors and cancer patients. The repertoire was sequenced with immunoSEQ multiplex PCR; TCRdb's copy has only in-frame clones and lacks some. This table has 100,000 to 150,000 clones, around 90% appearing once. The sample comprised blood. The receptors derive from a man aged 18 to 30 in good health. The CDR3 runs from the conserved cysteine through the conserved F or W. D genes are given only for firm matches. Clone size is not always given. Where it is, it says once, few, many or a class for expanded clones.

d_gene: NA
abundance: few
v_gene: TRBV5-6
j_gene: TRBJ2-2
CDR3aa: CASSRLVSGTGELFF
CDR3nt: TGTGCCAGCAGCAGACTAGTCTCGGGCACCGGGGAGCTGTTTTTT

d_gene: NA
abundance: NA
v_gene: TRBV6-6
j_gene: TRBJ2-3
CDR3aa: CASRPQGRTDTQYF
CDR3nt: TGTGCCAGCAGGCCGCAGGGACGCACAGATACGCAGTATTTT

d_gene: NA
abundance: NA
v_gene: TRBV30
j_gene: TRBJ1-2
CDR3aa: CAWSVRGNYGYTF
CDR3nt: TGTGCCTGGAGTGTAAGGGGGAACTATGGCTACACCTTC

d_gene: TRBD1
abundance: NA
v_gene: TRBV19
j_gene: TRBJ1-1
CDR3aa: CASSILRQGISEAFF
CDR3nt: TGTGCCAGTAGTATTCTCCGACAGGGGATATCTGAAGCTTTCTTT

d_gene: NA
abundance: few
v_gene: TRBV2
j_gene: TRBJ1-4
CDR3aa: CASSVTNPGDEKLFF
CDR3nt: TGTGCCAGCAGCGTTACCAATCCGGGGGATGAAAAACTGTTTTTT

d_gene: NA
abundance: NA
v_gene: TRBV5-1
j_gene: TRBJ2-3
CDR3aa: CASSLTGSGTQYF
CDR3nt: TGCGCCAGCAGCTTAACTGGGAGCGGTACGCAGTATTTT

d_gene: NA
abundance: NA
v_gene: TRBV7-9
j_gene: TRBJ1-6
CDR3aa: CASSLGSGISPLHF
CDR3nt: TGTGCCAGCAGCTTAGGAAGCGGGATTTCACCCCTCCACTTT

d_gene: NA
abundance: NA
v_gene: TRBV7-9
j_gene: TRBJ1-1
CDR3aa: CASSGQYLGRGNTEAFF
CDR3nt: TGTGCCAGCAGTGGACAGTATTTGGGGAGGGGAAACACTGAAGCTTTCTTT

d_gene: TRBD2
abundance: NA
v_gene: TRBV5-4
j_gene: TRBJ2-5
CDR3aa: CASSSLAGGPLGTQYF
CDR3nt: TGTGCCAGCAGCTCATTAGCGGGGGGGCCTCTAGGGACCCAGTACTTC

d_gene: TRBD1
abundance: NA
v_gene: TRBV5-1
j_gene: TRBJ2-3
CDR3aa: CASSLGQGATDTQYF
CDR3nt: TGCGCCAGCAGCTTGGGACAGGGGGCCACAGATACGCAGTATTTT

d_gene: NA
abundance: NA
v_gene: TRBV7-9
j_gene: TRBJ2-3
CDR3aa: CASSFTGYTDTQYF
CDR3nt: TGTGCCAGCAGCTTTACAGGCTACACAGATACGCAGTATTTT

d_gene: TRBD1
abundance: NA
v_gene: TRBV7-9
j_gene: TRBJ1-5
CDR3aa: CASSVGTGGAFYSNQPQHF
CDR3nt: TGTGCCAGCAGCGTTGGGACAGGGGGCGCGTTTTATAGCAATCAGCCCCAGCATTTT

d_gene: NA
abundance: NA
v_gene: TRBV18
j_gene: TRBJ1-5
CDR3aa: CASSPSQGGSQPQHF
CDR3nt: TGTGCCAGCTCACCAAGCCAGGGCGGATCTCAGCCCCAGCATTTT

d_gene: TRBD1
abundance: NA
v_gene: TRBV5-5
j_gene: TRBJ1-6
CDR3aa: CASSSEGQGNSPLHF
CDR3nt: TGTGCCAGCAGCTCTGAGGGACAGGGCAATTCACCCCTCCACTTT

d_gene: NA
abundance: NA
v_gene: TRBV10-3
j_gene: TRBJ2-3
CDR3aa: CAISESTDTQYF
CDR3nt: TGTGCCATCAGTGAGTCAACAGATACGCAGTATTTT

d_gene: TRBD1
abundance: NA
v_gene: TRBV2
j_gene: TRBJ1-2
CDR3aa: CASTGTARPYGYTF
CDR3nt: TGTGCCAGCACCGGGACAGCAAGGCCCTATGGCTACACCTTC